This T cell receptor beta chain was captured by sequencing in a study of blood T cell repertoires in COVID-19. Turning to the study itself: Samples representing acute and convalescent COVID-19 were sourced from the United States, Italy and Spain. In each case, the material was cDNA or gDNA derived from T cells, B-cell-depleted T cells, or PBMCs.

Authors' data handling: Nucleated cell number was recorded as an estimate derived from reference gene primer amplification. The assay was immunoSEQ multiplex PCR, and TCRdb's table has in-frame clones only and misses some. V, J and clone size are those of that table, while D and trimming were read from the DNA. The data contain tens of thousands of clones, around 86% of them singletons. This CDR3 region has 15 residues. Losses at the gene ends were 7 bases for V and 5 bases for J; bases not matched to a gene: 6. CDR1 and CDR2 (germline): SNHLY, FYNNEI. This clone has a handful of counts. J is TRBJ2-2 and V is TRBV2, with TRBD1 identical over 11 bases. The specimen was peripheral blood. This sequence was found in a man aged 55 to 70 with active COVID-19. CDR3 sequence (DNA): TGTGCCAGCATCCGGGACAGGGGGGAGACCGGGGAGCTGTTTTTT. Translating it yields CASIRDRGETGELFF. Full variable domain (rest looked up from reference TRBV2 and TRBJ2-2): EPEVTQTPSHQVTQMGQEVILRCVPISNHLYFYWYRQILGQKVEFLVSFYNNEISEKSEIFDDQFSVERPDGSNFTLKIRSTKLEDSAMYFCASIRDRGETGELFFGEGSRLTVL.